The subject of this entry is one TCR beta chain. This record comes from a study of blood T cell repertoires in COVID-19. One Seattle source followed patients from active infection through their disease course. Per the original data handling: The authors estimated nucleated cell counts from reference gene primer amplification. Clones were read by immunoSEQ multiplex PCR, and TCRdb kept only the in-frame ones, dropping some. V and J calls and clone size are copied from that table; D and trimming were computed from the DNA. In the table there are some 240,000 clones, around 86% of which are singletons. Germline CDR1 SGHTA, CDR2 FQGTGA. The CDR3 extends over 14 amino acids. Trimming left V 1 base short and J 4 bases short, with 10 bases between.

This chain connects TRBV7-3 to TRBJ1-1; weak D call: TRBD1 (5 bases). The sequence derives from a woman aged 70-85 years with COVID-19, enrolled during active disease. What was sequenced was peripheral blood. DNA for the CDR3: TGTGCCAGCAGCTTAATGGCGGGGGGCACTGAAGCTTTCTTT. As protein: CASSLMAGGTEAFF.